The 17 T cell receptor beta chains below come from one sample, sequenced in a study of blood T cell repertoires in COVID-19. Profiling relied on immunoSEQ multiplex PCR, and the TCRdb table lists in-frame clones only, not all of them. The sample contains around 70,000 clones, 90% of which appear only once. Sequencing used peripheral blood. Receptors originate from a man in his fifties or sixties with acute or convalescent COVID-19.

The chain couples TRBV9 to TRBJ2-3; D is perhaps TRBD1 (6 bases). Deletions cut 0 bases from V and 11 bases from J, with 13 bases between. In germline, CDR1 is SGDLS, CDR2 YYNGEE. The CDR3 has 13 residues. This CDR3 is CASSVAPGAGQYF. CDR3 bases: TGTGCCAGCAGCGTAGCCCCAGGGGCGGGGCAGTATTTT. Full variable domain (rest looked up from reference TRBV9 and TRBJ2-3): DSGVTQTPKHLITATGQRVTLRCSPRSGDLSVYWYQQSLDQGLQFLIQYYNGEERAKGNILERFSAQQFPDLHSELNLSSLELGDSALYFCASSVAPGAGQYFGPGTRLTVL.

The sample holds one count of this clone. CDR3 residues: CAISEGDFNQPQHF. CDR3 DNA sequence: TGTGCCATCAGTGAAGGGGACTTCAATCAGCCCCAGCATTTT. The rearrangement uses TRBV10-3 and TRBJ1-5, with D possibly TRBD1 on 5 matching bases. The CDR3 extends over 14 amino acids. V was pared by 3 bases and J by 3 bases, with 9 bases between. The germline V gene encodes CDR1 ENHRY and CDR2 SYGVKD.

This clone came up a few times. The chain employs TRBV27 and TRBJ1-6; D perhaps matches TRBD1 (5 bases). The ends were cut back, 3 bases at V and 11 bases at J, with 14 bases in the middle. Germline V lookup: CDR1 MNHEY, CDR2 SMNVEV (reference sequence). This CDR3 is built from 14 residues. The CDR3: CASSLGIGATPLHF. CDR3 DNA: TGTGCCAGCAGTTTGGGAATTGGGGCAACACCCCTCCACTTT.

V usage is TRBV5-1 and J usage is TRBJ1-6, with D maybe TRBD1 (5 bases). CDR1 SGHRS and CDR2 YFSETQ come from the germline V gene. With 4 bases removed from V and 3 bases from J, the gap between germline ends came to 20 bases. This CDR3 has 18 amino acids. CDR3 amino acids: CASSPKAQTESYNSPLHF. The CDR3 nucleotides are TGCGCCAGCAGCCCAAAAGCGCAGACAGAGAGCTATAATTCACCCCTCCACTTT.

The gene calls are TRBV3-1 (or the pseudogene TRBV3-2) and TRBJ2-2; D is perhaps TRBD2 (6 bases). V lost 0 bases and J 7 bases, leaving 9 bases between the germline ends. The CDR3 loop spans 14 amino acids. Germline-derived CDR1 and CDR2 are LGHDT and YNNKEL (reference sequence). CDR3 nucleotide sequence: TGTGCCAGCAGCCAAGATGACGGGGGCGGGGAGCTGTTTTTT. It yields the protein CASSQDDGGGELFF.

The rearrangement joins TRBV4-3 to TRBJ2-5; TRBD1 might be the D (5 bases). Germline-derived CDR1 and CDR2 are LGHNA and YSLEER. The CDR3 spans 16 residues. V lost 0 bases to trimming and J lost 4 bases, with 15 bases between them. The CDR3, as DNA: TGCGCCAGCAGCCAAGAGTTGGCAGGGCACGGAGAGACCCAGTACTTC. Its protein product is CASSQELAGHGETQYF.

In this sample, this clone turned up a few times. The rearrangement uses TRBV27 and TRBJ2-3; 11 bases match TRBD2. With 6 bases clipped from V and 3 bases from J, the junction kept 2 bases outside the gene matches. Germline-derived CDR1 and CDR2 are MNHEY and SMNVEV (reference sequence). The CDR3 extends over 14 amino acids. The CDR3: CASRLAGGTDTQYF. As DNA, the CDR3 is TGTGCCAGCAGGTTAGCGGGAGGGACAGATACGCAGTATTTT.

The rearrangement joins TRBV11-2 to TRBJ2-2, with 12 bases matching TRBD1. This CDR3 region has 17 residues. The V segment lost 2 bases and the J segment 7 bases; nucleotides outside the gene matches: 8. Germline V gene data show CDR1 as SGHAT and CDR2 as FQNNGV. This CDR3 is CASSLNTGTGGFGELFF. CDR3 nucleotide sequence: TGTGCCAGCAGCTTAAACACCGGGACAGGGGGCTTCGGGGAGCTGTTTTTT.

The genes are TRBV10-2 and TRBJ2-7; D perhaps matches TRBD2 (5 bases). V was cut by 4 bases and J by 7 bases, with 17 bases left in between. This CDR3 region has 14 residues. Germline values: CDR1 WSHSY, CDR2 SAAADI. CDR3: CASSALQRPSEQYF. The CDR3, as DNA: TGCGCCAGCAGTGCCCTCCAGCGGCCCTCAGAGCAGTACTTC.

The CDR3 is CASSIMEGAGFSYNEQFF. The CDR3 DNA reads as TGTGCCAGTAGTATAATGGAGGGAGCGGGGTTCTCCTACAATGAGCAGTTCTTC. The V call is TRBV19, the J call TRBJ2-1; TRBD2 matches 7 bases. J gave up 0 bases and V 2 bases, and 10 bases lay outside the gene matches. Germline V lookup: CDR1 LNHDA, CDR2 SQIVND (reference sequence). The CDR3 has 18 amino acids.

The chain combines TRBV27 with TRBJ1-5; D is ambiguous. In germline, CDR1 is MNHEY, CDR2 SMNVEV (reference sequence). V dropped 6 bases and J dropped 7 bases, with 16 bases sitting between them. The CDR3 extends over 14 amino acids. CDR3 protein: CASRSQGGGQPQHF. Written as DNA, the CDR3 is TGTGCCAGCAGATCGCAAGGTGGAGGCCAGCCCCAGCATTTT.

Notes on this clone: The same CDR3 also results from other DNA sequences found in this sample. The J gene is TRBJ1-5, the V gene TRBV4-1, with D unclear. The CDR3 length is 15 residues. Per germline, CDR1 MGHRA and CDR2 YSYEKL. With 1 base removed from V and 2 bases from J, the gap between germline ends came to 9 bases. Written as DNA, the CDR3 is TGCGCCAGCAGCCAAGTTTCGGGAGGCAATCAGCCCCAGCATTTT. Its translation is CASSQVSGGNQPQHF.

The chain uses TRBV9 and TRBJ2-7; unclear D gene. The CDR3 loop spans 15 amino acids. CDR1 SGDLS and CDR2 YYNGEE come from the germline V gene. Deletions cut 0 bases from V and 0 bases from J, with 10 bases between. CDR3 in DNA: TGTGCCAGCAGCGTAGGATCTACCCTCTCCTACGAGCAGTACTTC. Translating it yields CASSVGSTLSYEQYF. The variable domain in full, with the rest retrieved from reference TRBV9 and TRBJ2-7, is DSGVTQTPKHLITATGQRVTLRCSPRSGDLSVYWYQQSLDQGLQFLIQYYNGEERAKGNILERFSAQQFPDLHSELNLSSLELGDSALYFCASSVGSTLSYEQYFGPGTRLTVT.

V gene TRBV14 combines with J gene TRBJ2-7, with a weak D call TRBD2 (7 bases). CDR1 SGHDN and CDR2 FVKESK come from the germline V gene. V lost 4 bases and J 9 bases, leaving 19 bases between the germline ends. This CDR3 is built from 14 residues. In DNA form, the CDR3 reads TGTGCCAGCAGCCCGGGGGCCGGGGGGACTGGGCAGTACGTC. This translates into CASSPGAGGTGQYV.

The chain carries TRBV11-2 and TRBJ1-1; weak D call: TRBD1 (6 bases). The germline V gene has CDR1 SGHAT and CDR2 FQNNGV. V lost 1 base and J 4 bases, leaving 10 bases between the germline ends. The CDR3 loop spans 14 amino acids. Written as DNA, the CDR3 is TGTGCCAGCAGCTTAGTAGAGGGGGTCACTGAAGCTTTCTTT. It encodes CASSLVEGVTEAFF.

The CDR3 sequence: CASSESGSHYEQFF. CDR3 nucleotides: TGTGCCAGCAGCGAGTCCGGGTCTCATTATGAGCAGTTCTTC. The chain joins TRBV9 to TRBJ2-1; D unresolved. The CDR3 is 14 residues long. Trimming left V 3 bases short and J 8 bases short, with 15 bases between. Germline values: CDR1 SGDLS, CDR2 YYNGEE.

This clone was observed once. This chain links TRBV6-5 with TRBJ1-2, with TRBD1 as a possible D gene (6 bases). Between the trimmed V and J ends, which lost 10 bases and 0 bases, there was a span of 15 bases. Germline V gene data show CDR1 as MNHEY and CDR2 as SVGAGI. The CDR3 has 14 amino acids. CDR3 protein: CATGAGEANYGYTF. DNA of the CDR3: TGTGCCACGGGGGCGGGAGAAGCTAACTATGGCTACACCTTC.